What follows describes a single TCR beta chain. Via MiXCR, TCRdb re-called the multiplex PCR reads, giving one row per CDR3 protein. The data contain fewer than 250,000 distinct CDR3 sequences, 32% of them singletons. Breast cancer patients provided tissue from their axillary draining lymph nodes. Trimming left V 5 bases short and J 11 bases short, with 25 bases between. This CDR3 has 16 residues. The data stem from a study of breast tumors, draining lymph nodes, adjacent tissues. What was sequenced was axillary lymph node tissue. This TCR was recovered from a female donor with breast cancer. Some clones in this sample may be carry-over from other donors' samples. V is TRBV12-3 or TRBV12-4 and J is TRBJ1-5; D uncertain. The CDR3 sequence: CASSRSGGNPPGTQHF. Here the CDR3 DNA reads TGTGCCAGCAGTCGTAGCGGAGGCAACCCACCGGGGACCCAGCATTTT.